This T cell receptor (beta chain) came from a study of blood T cell repertoires in COVID-19. Study details: The study drew acute and convalescent COVID-19 samples from the United States, Italy and Spain. T cells, B-cell-depleted T cells, or PBMCs supplied cDNA or gDNA.

Source study methods: Amplifying reference gene primers gave estimates of nucleated cell counts. Using immunoSEQ multiplex PCR, the repertoire was profiled, and TCRdb retains in-frame clones only, with some absent. The DNA gave D and trimming, while V, J and clone size come from that table. There are around 270,000 clones in the sample; 70% to 90% occur only once, and nearly 2% lies in the top ten. The CDR3 covers 13 residues. Germline V gene sequence: CDR1 SGDLS, CDR2 YYNGEE. V was clipped by 3 bases and J by 4 bases, with 8 bases between them. Sequenced sample: peripheral blood. The source is a man between 25 and 39 years old with active or convalescent COVID-19. The V gene is TRBV9, the J gene TRBJ1-3; D is unresolved. The CDR3 region is CASSGRGGNTIYF. CDR3 DNA: TGTGCCAGCAGCGGGAGAGGGGGAAACACCATATATTTT. The full variable domain, in which reference TRBV9 and TRBJ1-3 provide the parts outside the CDR3, is DSGVTQTPKHLITATGQRVTLRCSPRSGDLSVYWYQQSLDQGLQFLIQYYNGEERAKGNILERFSAQQFPDLHSELNLSSLELGDSALYFCASSGRGGNTIYFGEGSWLTVV.